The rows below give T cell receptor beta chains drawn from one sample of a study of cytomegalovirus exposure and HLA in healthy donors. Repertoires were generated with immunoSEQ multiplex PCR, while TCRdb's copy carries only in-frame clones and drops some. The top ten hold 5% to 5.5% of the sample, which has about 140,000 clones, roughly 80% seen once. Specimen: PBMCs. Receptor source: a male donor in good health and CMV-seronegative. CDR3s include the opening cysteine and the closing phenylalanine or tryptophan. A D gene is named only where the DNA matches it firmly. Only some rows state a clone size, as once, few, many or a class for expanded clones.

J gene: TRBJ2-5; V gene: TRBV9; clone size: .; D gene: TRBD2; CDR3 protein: CASSAGLAGQETQYF; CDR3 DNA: TGTGCCAGCAGCGCAGGACTAGCGGGGCAAGAGACCCAGTACTTC
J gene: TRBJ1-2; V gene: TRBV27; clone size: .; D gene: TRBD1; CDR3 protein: CASNHRGQNYGYTF; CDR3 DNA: TGTGCCAGCAACCACAGGGGTCAGAACTATGGCTACACCTTC
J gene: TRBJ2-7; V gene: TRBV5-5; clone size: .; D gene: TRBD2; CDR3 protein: CASSSSGGGQYF; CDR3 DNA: TGTGCCAGCAGCTCTAGCGGGGGAGGGCAGTACTTC
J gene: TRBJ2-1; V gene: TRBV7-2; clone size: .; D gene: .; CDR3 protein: CASSFIGGSYNEQFF; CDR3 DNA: TGTGCCAGCAGCTTCATCGGGGGATCCTACAATGAGCAGTTCTTC
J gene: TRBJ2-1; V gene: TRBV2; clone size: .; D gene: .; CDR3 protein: CASSGGRAGEQFF; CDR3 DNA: TGTGCCAGCAGTGGGGGGCGAGCTGGCGAGCAGTTCTTC
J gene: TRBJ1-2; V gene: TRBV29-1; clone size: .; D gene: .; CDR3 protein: CSVGGDYGYTF; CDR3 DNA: TGCAGCGTTGGGGGAGACTATGGCTACACCTTC
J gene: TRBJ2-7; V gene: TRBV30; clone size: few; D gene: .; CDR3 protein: CAWSLNYEQYF; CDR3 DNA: TGTGCCTGGAGTTTAAACTACGAGCAGTACTTC
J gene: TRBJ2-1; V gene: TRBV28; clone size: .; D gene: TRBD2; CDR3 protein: CASSSAGVSYNEQFF; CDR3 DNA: TGTGCCAGCAGTTCGGCGGGGGTCTCCTACAATGAGCAGTTCTTC
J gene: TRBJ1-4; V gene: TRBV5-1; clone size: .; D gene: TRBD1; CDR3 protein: CASSRGTEINEKLFF; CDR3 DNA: TGCGCCAGCAGCCGAGGGACAGAGATAAATGAAAAACTGTTTTTT
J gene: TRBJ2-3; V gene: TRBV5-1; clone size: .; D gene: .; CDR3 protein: CASSLAQTSTDTQYF; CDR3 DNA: TGCGCCAGCAGCTTGGCTCAAACTAGCACAGATACGCAGTATTTT
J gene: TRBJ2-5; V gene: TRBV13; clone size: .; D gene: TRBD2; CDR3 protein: CASSSRLAGEEETQYF; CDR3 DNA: TGTGCCAGCAGCTCCAGACTAGCGGGGGAGGAAGAGACCCAGTACTTC
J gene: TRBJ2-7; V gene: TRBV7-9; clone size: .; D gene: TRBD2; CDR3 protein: CASSLLAGGSDHEQYF; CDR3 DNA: TGTGCCAGCAGCTTATTAGCGGGGGGAAGCGATCACGAGCAGTACTTC
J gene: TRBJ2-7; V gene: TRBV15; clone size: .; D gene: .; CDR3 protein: CATSRALSYEQYF; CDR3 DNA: TGTGCCACCAGCAGGGCCCTCTCCTACGAGCAGTACTTC
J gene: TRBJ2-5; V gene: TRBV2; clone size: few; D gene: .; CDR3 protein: CASSGAPRGTQYF; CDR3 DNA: TGTGCCAGCAGTGGCGCCCCCAGGGGGACCCAGTACTTC
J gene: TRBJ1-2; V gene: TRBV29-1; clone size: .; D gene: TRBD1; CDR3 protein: CSAAQGAGYGYTF; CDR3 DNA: TGCAGCGCCGCACAGGGGGCGGGGTATGGCTACACCTTC
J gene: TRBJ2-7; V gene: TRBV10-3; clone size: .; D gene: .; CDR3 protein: CAISGSEIGGRQYF; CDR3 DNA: TGTGCCATCAGTGGGAGTGAAATAGGGGGTCGGCAGTACTTC
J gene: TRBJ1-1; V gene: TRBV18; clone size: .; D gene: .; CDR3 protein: CASSPQDSNTEAFF; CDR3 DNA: TGTGCCAGCTCACCCCAGGACAGCAACACTGAAGCTTTCTTT
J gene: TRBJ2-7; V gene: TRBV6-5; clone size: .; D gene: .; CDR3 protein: CATHRGSYEQYF; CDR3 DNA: TGTGCCACCCACCGAGGGTCCTACGAGCAGTACTTC
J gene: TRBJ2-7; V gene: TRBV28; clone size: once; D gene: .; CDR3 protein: CASSVTNRGEQYF; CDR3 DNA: TGTGCCAGCAGTGTAACCAACCGGGGGGAGCAGTACTTC
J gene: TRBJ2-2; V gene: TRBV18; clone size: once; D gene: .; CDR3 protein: CASSLLGHNTGELFF; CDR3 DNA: TGTGCCAGCTCACTATTGGGACACAACACCGGGGAGCTGTTTTTT
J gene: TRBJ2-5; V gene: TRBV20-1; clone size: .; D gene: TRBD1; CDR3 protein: CSAHRGETQYF; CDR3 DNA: TGCAGTGCTCACAGGGGTGAGACCCAGTACTTC
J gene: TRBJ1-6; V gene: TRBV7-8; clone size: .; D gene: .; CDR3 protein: CASSLLYPGDSPLHF; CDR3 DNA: TGTGCCAGCAGCTTATTGTATCCGGGGGATTCACCCCTCCACTTT
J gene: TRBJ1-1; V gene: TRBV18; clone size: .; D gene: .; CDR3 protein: CASSPDMNTEAFF; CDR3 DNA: TGTGCCAGCTCACCAGACATGAACACTGAAGCTTTCTTT
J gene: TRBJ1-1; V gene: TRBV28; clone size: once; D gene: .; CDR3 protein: CASKQADTEAFF; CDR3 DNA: TGTGCCAGCAAACAGGCTGACACTGAAGCTTTCTTT
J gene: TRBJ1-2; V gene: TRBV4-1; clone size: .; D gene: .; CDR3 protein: CASSQEPRTGYGYTF; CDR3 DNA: TGCGCCAGCAGCCAAGAACCCCGGACGGGGTATGGCTACACCTTC
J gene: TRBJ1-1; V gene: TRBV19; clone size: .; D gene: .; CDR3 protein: CATSLTPNTEAFF; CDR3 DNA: TGTGCCACCTCCCTTACACCGAACACTGAAGCTTTCTTT
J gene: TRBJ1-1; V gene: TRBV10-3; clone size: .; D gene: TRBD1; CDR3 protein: CAISGQGGTEAFF; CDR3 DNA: TGTGCCATCAGTGGGCAGGGGGGCACTGAAGCTTTCTTT
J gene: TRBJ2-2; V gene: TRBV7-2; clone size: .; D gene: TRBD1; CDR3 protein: CASSLNTGGTGELFF; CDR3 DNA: TGTGCCAGCAGCTTAAACACAGGGGGTACCGGGGAGCTGTTTTTT
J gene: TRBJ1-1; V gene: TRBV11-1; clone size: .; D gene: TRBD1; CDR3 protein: CASSLGQGRTEAFF; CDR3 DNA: TGTGCCAGCAGCCTAGGACAGGGGAGGACTGAAGCTTTCTTT
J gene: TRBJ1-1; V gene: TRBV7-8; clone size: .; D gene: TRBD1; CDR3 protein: CASSPHRGAGNTEAFF; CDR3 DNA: TGTGCCAGCAGCCCACACAGGGGGGCGGGGAACACTGAAGCTTTCTTT
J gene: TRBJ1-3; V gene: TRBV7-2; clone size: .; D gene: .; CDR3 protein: CASSPPGRTHGNTIYF; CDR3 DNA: TGTGCCAGCAGCCCTCCCGGGCGGACTCATGGAAACACCATATATTTT
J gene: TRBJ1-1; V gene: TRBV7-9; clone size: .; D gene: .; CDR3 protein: CASSAQENTEAFF; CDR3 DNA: TGTGCCAGCAGCGCACAGGAGAACACTGAAGCTTTCTTT
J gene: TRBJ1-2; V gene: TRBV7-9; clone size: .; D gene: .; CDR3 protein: CSSSFTNGYTF; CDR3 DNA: TGTTCCAGCAGCTTTACAAACGGCTACACCTTC
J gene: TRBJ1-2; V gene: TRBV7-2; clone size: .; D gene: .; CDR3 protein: CASTNRGRGTYGYTF; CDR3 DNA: TGTGCCAGCACTAACCGGGGGAGGGGGACCTATGGCTACACCTTC
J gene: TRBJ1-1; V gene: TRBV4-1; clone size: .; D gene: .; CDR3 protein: CASSRGPFGGNTEAFF; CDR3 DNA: TGCGCCAGCAGCCGAGGACCATTCGGGGGGAACACTGAAGCTTTCTTT
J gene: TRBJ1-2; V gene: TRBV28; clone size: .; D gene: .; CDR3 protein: CASSLGQSLNYGYTF; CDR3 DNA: TGTGCCAGCAGTCTAGGACAGTCACTGAACTATGGCTACACCTTC
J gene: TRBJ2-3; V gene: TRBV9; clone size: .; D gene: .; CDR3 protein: CASSDDGRGTDTQYF; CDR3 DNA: TGTGCCAGCAGCGATGACGGAAGGGGAACAGATACGCAGTATTTT
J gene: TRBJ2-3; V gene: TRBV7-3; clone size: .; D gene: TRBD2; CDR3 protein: CASSLTSGEADTQYF; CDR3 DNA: TGTGCCAGCAGCTTAACAAGCGGGGAGGCAGATACGCAGTATTTT
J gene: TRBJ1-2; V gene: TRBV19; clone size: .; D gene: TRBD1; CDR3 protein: CASSRTDRGYNYGYTF; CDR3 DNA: TGTGCCAGTAGTCGAACTGACAGGGGATATAACTATGGCTACACCTTC
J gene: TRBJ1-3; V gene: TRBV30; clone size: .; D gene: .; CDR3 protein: CAWDSSGNTIYF; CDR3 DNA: TGTGCCTGGGACTCTAGTGGAAACACCATATATTTT
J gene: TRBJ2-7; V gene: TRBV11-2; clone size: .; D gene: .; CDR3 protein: CASSLDHGGALEQYF; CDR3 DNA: TGTGCCAGCAGCTTAGATCATGGGGGCGCTCTCGAGCAGTACTTC